A single sample is the source of the 30 T cell receptor beta chains below, sequenced in a study of blood T cell repertoires in COVID-19. TCRdb's copy holds only in-frame clones and misses some; the assay was immunoSEQ multiplex PCR. The table lists 150,000 to 250,000 clones, roughly 84% of them singletons. Sequencing input: PBMCs or T cells enriched from blood (not recorded which). The receptors originated from a man aged 40-49 years who had recovered from COVID-19.

The V call is TRBV5-4, the J call TRBJ1-2; 8 bases fit TRBD1. J gave up 2 bases and V 3 bases, and 6 bases lay outside the gene matches. CDR1 is SGHNT, CDR2 YYREEE, per germline (reference sequence). The length of the CDR3 is 15 residues. The CDR3 loop reads CASSSDRESNYGYTF. DNA for the CDR3: TGTGCCAGCAGCTCGGACAGGGAATCGAACTATGGCTACACCTTC.

CDR3 sequence (DNA): TGCGCCAGCAGCTTGGTCACTGAGAATGAGCAGTTCTTC. Amino acids: CASSLVTENEQFF. V usage is TRBV5-1 and J usage is TRBJ2-1; D is undetermined. Trimming shortened V by 0 bases and J by 7 bases, and 8 bases separated the two germline ends. The germline V gene encodes CDR1 SGHRS and CDR2 YFSETQ. The CDR3 loop spans 13 amino acids.

This clone appeared a single time. The chain links TRBV15 to TRBJ2-7, with D hard to call. There are 12 residues in the CDR3. Germline CDR1 LNHNV, CDR2 YYDKDF (reference sequence). V was clipped by 1 base and J by 3 bases, with 4 bases between them. The CDR3 DNA reads as TGTGCCACCAGCAGAGGCAGCTACGAGCAGTACTTC. Translated: CATSRGSYEQYF.

The chain couples TRBV6-2 or TRBV6-3 to TRBJ1-2, with D maybe TRBD1 (5 bases). The CDR3 spans 15 residues. Germline loops: CDR1 MNHEY, CDR2 SVGEGT. Trimming pared 2 bases from V and 4 bases from J, leaving 14 bases between. The CDR3 reads CASSYGAGPSYGYTF. As DNA, the CDR3 is TGTGCCAGCAGTTACGGGGCAGGACCCAGCTATGGCTACACCTTC.

The chain couples TRBV2 to TRBJ1-3, with D perhaps TRBD1 (5 bases). Deletions cut 1 base from V and 2 bases from J, with 15 bases between. This CDR3 has 17 residues. Germline V gene lookup returns CDR1 SNHLY and CDR2 FYNNEI. The CDR3 sequence is CASSEGGAGFAGNTIYF. CDR3 nucleotides: TGTGCCAGCAGTGAAGGGGGCGCGGGGTTCGCTGGAAACACCATATATTTT.

The sample holds a few counts of this clone. The J gene is TRBJ2-7, the V gene TRBV7-9; 9 nucleotides match TRBD1. V lost 4 bases and J lost 5; bases outside the gene matches: 6. The germline V gene encodes CDR1 SEHNR and CDR2 FQNEAQ (reference sequence). The CDR3 spans 14 residues. The CDR3 loop is CASSWGDRAHEQYF. DNA of the CDR3: TGTGCCAGCAGCTGGGGGGACAGGGCCCACGAGCAGTACTTC.

V is TRBV6-1 and J is TRBJ2-7; D is uncertain. CDR1 is MNHNS and CDR2 is SASEGT in the germline V gene. Trimming shortened V by 0 bases and J by 3 bases, and 3 bases separated the two germline ends. The CDR3 contains 12 residues. The CDR3 reads CASSEAHYEQYF. The CDR3 nucleotides are TGTGCCAGCAGTGAAGCTCACTACGAGCAGTACTTC.

The chain carries TRBV19 and TRBJ2-7; a possible D gene is TRBD2 (7 bases). V was clipped by 5 bases and J by 0 bases, with 17 bases between them. The CDR3 totals 16 residues. CDR1 and CDR2 from the germline V gene are LNHDA and SQIVND (reference sequence). This CDR3 reads CASSPGRGRRSYEQYF. The CDR3 DNA follows: TGTGCCAGTAGTCCGGGGCGGGGGCGACGCTCCTACGAGCAGTACTTC.

The chain is built from TRBV5-4 and TRBJ2-5; TRBD2 matches at 9 bases. The CDR3 is 14 amino acids. Trimming at V came to 4 bases and at J to 3 bases, leaving 4 bases not matched to a gene. CDR1 is SGHNT, CDR2 YYREEE, per germline (reference sequence). CDR3 sequence reads: CASSRGGVEETQYF. The CDR3 region has the DNA TGTGCCAGCAGCCGCGGGGGGGTCGAAGAGACCCAGTACTTC.

The gene calls are TRBV19 and TRBJ1-2, with D tentatively TRBD1 (6 bases). This CDR3 has 15 residues. CDR1 is LNHDA, CDR2 SQIVND, per germline (reference sequence). With 5 bases removed from V and 4 bases from J, the gap between germline ends came to 17 bases. The CDR3: CASSLPDRDTYGYTF. The CDR3 nucleotides read TGTGCCAGTAGTCTGCCCGACCGGGACACCTATGGCTACACCTTC.

This chain links TRBV7-2 with TRBJ1-6, with D possibly being TRBD1 (6 bases). This CDR3 contains 14 residues. Trimming pared 7 bases from V and 1 base from J, leaving 8 bases between. From germline, CDR1 is SGHTA and CDR2 FQGNSA. CDR3 coding DNA: TGTGCCAGCAATGGACAGTCCTATAATTCACCCCTCCACTTT. Encoded protein: CASNGQSYNSPLHF. Looking up the rest from reference TRBV7-2 and TRBJ1-6 gives the full variable domain: GAGVSQSPSNKVTEKGKDVELRCDPISGHTALYWYRQSLGQGLEFLIYFQGNSAPDKSGLPSDRFSAERTGGSVSTLTIQRTQQEDSAVYLCASNGQSYNSPLHFGNGTRLTVT.

The chain joins TRBV5-1 to TRBJ2-7; the match to TRBD1 covers 8 bases. Germline V gene lookup returns CDR1 SGHRS and CDR2 YFSETQ. The CDR3 is made up of 14 amino acids. Trimming took 0 bases from V and 4 from J; bases not matched to a gene: 3. DNA of the CDR3: TGCGCCAGCAGCTTGGACAGGGGGATATACGAGCAGTACTTC. It specifies CASSLDRGIYEQYF.

V is TRBV5-1 and J is TRBJ2-7; 9 bases match TRBD2. Germline CDR1 reads SGHRS; CDR2 reads YFSETQ. The V gene end was trimmed by 1 base and the J gene end by 2 bases; junction bases not matched to a gene: 10. The CDR3 spans 17 residues. DNA for the CDR3: TGCGCCAGCAGCTTGTTACCGACTAGCGGAGCTACCTACGAGCAGTACTTC. It translates to CASSLLPTSGATYEQYF.

J is TRBJ1-1 and V is TRBV5-1; D uncertain. The CDR3 length is 16 residues. The germline V gene encodes CDR1 SGHRS and CDR2 YFSETQ. V was cut by 0 bases and J by 5 bases, with 17 bases left in between. The CDR3 here is CASSLDVSATGTEAFF. The CDR3 DNA is TGCGCCAGCAGCTTGGATGTCTCGGCTACGGGGACTGAAGCTTTCTTT.

V is TRBV7-9 and J is TRBJ1-2; D uncertain. The CDR3 is 14 amino acids. V lost 2 bases, J lost 8 bases, and 15 bases lay in between. Germline CDR1 and CDR2: SEHNR and FQNEAQ (reference sequence). CDR3 nucleotide sequence: TGTGCCAGCAGCTTAATGTTGAATGGGCTGGGCTACACCTTC. It translates to CASSLMLNGLGYTF.

The chain carries TRBV4-3 and TRBJ1-1; D not certain. V lost 2 bases to trimming and J lost 1 base, with 5 bases between them. The CDR3 consists of 13 residues. Germline CDR1 and CDR2: LGHNA and YSLEER. The CDR3 sequence: CASSQYRNTEAFF. The CDR3 DNA is TGCGCCAGCAGCCAATATAGGAACACTGAAGCTTTCTTT.

This clone showed up just a few times. This chain uses TRBV7-8 with TRBJ2-7, with 8 positions matching TRBD2. Unmatched junction bases numbered 4, after V lost 1 base and J lost 5 bases. The CDR3 runs to 14 residues. CDR1 and CDR2 (germline): SGHVS, FQNEAQ. DNA of the CDR3: TGTGCCAGCAGCTTAGAACGGGGGGGACACGAGCAGTACTTC. It yields the protein CASSLERGGHEQYF.

The genes are TRBV5-4 and TRBJ1-3; D is perhaps TRBD1 (6 bases). The CDR3 has 16 residues. The V end lost 3 bases, the J end lost 2 bases, and 15 bases lay between the germline ends. Germline-derived CDR1 and CDR2 are SGHNT and YYREEE (reference sequence). CDR3 sequence (DNA): TGTGCCAGCAGCTCGACAACAGGGATAGCTGGAAACACCATATATTTT. It encodes CASSSTTGIAGNTIYF.

The chain couples TRBV28 to TRBJ2-7, with TRBD2 identical over 7 bases. In germline, CDR1 is MDHEN, CDR2 SYDVKM. After removal of 2 bases from V and 7 bases from J, the junction contained 11 bases not matched to a gene. This CDR3 contains 15 residues. CDR3 loop: CASSLRGGGSFEQYF. CDR3 in DNA: TGTGCCAGCAGTTTAAGGGGCGGGGGAAGTTTTGAGCAGTACTTC.

This clone has only a few counts. The chain couples TRBV6-2 or TRBV6-3 to TRBJ1-6, with D unresolved. The CDR3 is 14 residues long. Germline-derived CDR1 and CDR2 are MNHEY and SVGEGT. V lost 5 bases, J lost 9 bases, and 14 bases lay in between. The CDR3 region has the DNA TGTGCCAGCAGTCGGACGATGGAGGCTTCACCCCTCCACTTT. Amino acids: CASSRTMEASPLHF.

The chain uses TRBV4-3 and TRBJ1-1; no firm D call. Trimming shortened V by 0 bases and J by 10 bases, and 15 bases separated the two germline ends. The CDR3 consists of 14 residues. The V gene's germline CDR1 is LGHNA and CDR2 YSLEER. CDR3 nucleotides: TGCGCCAGCAGCCAAGAATTGTCCGGGCGGGGAGCTTTCTTT. Amino acid sequence: CASSQELSGRGAFF.

V usage is TRBV10-2 and J usage is TRBJ1-1, with a weak D call TRBD1 (5 bases). The CDR3 has 16 amino acids. Germline lookup yields CDR1 WSHSY and CDR2 SAAADI. V lost 7 bases and J 7 bases, leaving 25 bases between the germline ends. The CDR3 loop reads CASNTAKDTPFFEAFF. CDR3 nucleotide sequence: TGCGCCAGCAACACAGCCAAGGACACCCCGTTTTTTGAAGCTTTCTTT.

This clone was picked up one time. The CDR3 DNA reads TGTGCCAGCAGCGCCCATTTCGGCACTGAAGCTTTCTTT. This gives the protein CASSAHFGTEAFF. This chain connects TRBV9 to TRBJ1-1; D is unclear. This CDR3 has 13 residues. The germline V and J ends were trimmed by 3 bases and 4 bases, with 10 bases remaining between them. Germline-derived CDR1 and CDR2 are SGDLS and YYNGEE.

The rearrangement joins TRBV7-2 to TRBJ1-1, with D possibly TRBD1 on 5 matching bases. The V and J ends lost 1 base and 3 bases respectively, with 9 bases between them. This CDR3 comprises 14 residues. The germline gives CDR1 SGHTA, CDR2 FQGNSA. The CDR3 protein is CASSLGGAHTEAFF. The CDR3 DNA reads TGTGCCAGCAGCTTAGGGGGCGCGCACACTGAAGCTTTCTTT.

This chain uses TRBV28 with TRBJ1-1; D is possibly TRBD1 (5 bases). Germline V gene data show CDR1 as MDHEN and CDR2 as SYDVKM. This CDR3 has 13 amino acids. Trimming pared 6 bases from V and 0 bases from J, leaving 8 bases between. The CDR3 reads CASSPRVNTEAFF. The CDR3 DNA sequence: TGTGCCAGCAGCCCCAGGGTGAACACTGAAGCTTTCTTT.

V usage is TRBV5-1 and J usage is TRBJ1-1; a possible D gene is TRBD1 (5 bases). The CDR3 runs to 14 residues. Germline loops: CDR1 SGHRS, CDR2 YFSETQ. Trimming removed 0 bases from V and 4 bases from J, with 10 bases in between. The CDR3 DNA is TGCGCCAGCAGCTTGGCGGGGGTCGGCACTGAAGCTTTCTTT. As protein: CASSLAGVGTEAFF.

The chain employs TRBV7-2 and TRBJ1-4; 11 bases align to TRBD1. The germline CDR1 and CDR2 sequences are SGHTA and FQGNSA. The CDR3 is 15 amino acids. V dropped 3 bases and J dropped 11; count of bases not matched to a gene: 8. CDR3 protein: CASSFTGTGGRKLFF. As DNA, the CDR3 is TGTGCCAGCAGCTTTACCGGGACAGGGGGTCGGAAACTGTTTTTT.

The chain combines TRBV6-5 with TRBJ1-5, with TRBD1 as a possible D gene (5 bases). The CDR3 consists of 13 residues. CDR1 and CDR2 (germline): MNHEY, SVGAGI. V shed 8 bases and J shed 3 bases, with 11 bases lying between them. CDR3 nucleotide sequence: TGTGCCAGCGGGGCAGAGCACAATCAGCCCCAGCATTTT. This translates into CASGAEHNQPQHF.

This chain uses TRBV11-2 with TRBJ2-7, with D perhaps matching TRBD2 (5 bases). This CDR3 region has 14 residues. Germline V CDR1 and CDR2: SGHAT, FQNNGV. V was trimmed by 2 bases and J by 0 bases, leaving 8 bases between them. As DNA, the CDR3 is TGTGCCAGCAGCTTACCCGGGGACTCCTACGAGCAGTACTTC. Translation gives CASSLPGDSYEQYF.

The chain employs TRBV7-9 and TRBJ1-5; D call uncertain. The V gene lost 7 bases and the J gene lost 1 base, with 11 bases spanning the gap. Germline V gene sequence: CDR1 SEHNR, CDR2 FQNEAQ (reference sequence). This CDR3 is 14 amino acids long. CDR3 DNA: TGTGCCAGCACAGGCTCGGGAAGCAATCAGCCCCAGCATTTT. Its translation is CASTGSGSNQPQHF.